This entry lists 7 T cell receptor beta chains sequenced from one sample in a study of vaccination effects on CD4 cells after COVID-19. TCRdb keeps only in-frame clones here, not all; method: immunoSEQ multiplex PCR. This table has around 40,000 clones, 65% to 70% appearing once. Culturing for around ten days preceded CD4+ T cell isolation. Their specific antigens are unknown. The source was CD4+ T cells from PBMCs cultured without peptide, collected before COVID-19 vaccination. Receptor source: a human donor who received a COVID-19 vaccine.

Comments on this clone: One junction end disagrees with the germline gene, perhaps due to a read error. The V and J genes are TRBV7-9 and TRBJ2-7, with 8 bases aligning to TRBD2. Germline values: CDR1 SEHNR, CDR2 FQNEAQ (reference sequence). The CDR3 loop spans 14 amino acids. CDR3 sequence (DNA): TGTGCCAGCAGCATAGCGGGGAGCTCCTACGAGCAGTACTTC. This gives the protein CASSIAGSSYEQYF.

The rearrangement links TRBV2 to TRBJ1-1, with TRBD1 matching over 7 bases. The CDR3 totals 13 residues. V was pared by 5 bases and J by 3 bases, with 3 bases of the junction left unmatched. Germline CDR1 is SNHLY and CDR2 is FYNNEI. CDR3 sequence reads: CASSPGGHTEAFF. For the CDR3, the DNA is TGTGCCAGCAGTCCAGGGGGGCACACTGAAGCTTTCTTT.

The chain combines TRBV5-1 with TRBJ1-1; TRBD1 matches 10 bases. The CDR3 loop spans 14 amino acids. Trimming removed 4 bases from V and 6 bases from J; junction bases left unmatched: 6. From germline, CDR1 is SGHRS and CDR2 YFSETQ. This chain's CDR3 is CASSQIGQGAEAFF. The CDR3 DNA reads as TGCGCCAGCAGCCAAATTGGACAGGGGGCTGAAGCTTTCTTT.

The V call is TRBV7-9, the J call TRBJ2-3, with 10 bases aligning to TRBD1. The CDR3 extends over 15 amino acids. Germline-derived CDR1 and CDR2 are SEHNR and FQNEAQ (reference sequence). The V gene end was trimmed by 9 bases and the J gene end by 3 bases; junction bases not matched to a gene: 9. The CDR3 DNA sequence: TGTGCCAGTCTTTCGGGACAGGGGCCAACAGATACGCAGTATTTT. Translation: CASLSGQGPTDTQYF.

The J gene is TRBJ1-2, the V gene TRBV9, with D possibly matching TRBD1 (5 bases). Germline V gene data show CDR1 as SGDLS and CDR2 as YYNGEE. Trimming cost V 3 bases and J 5 bases, with 14 bases left between them. This CDR3 is built from 14 residues. CDR3 in amino acids: CASSATGVRYGYTF. The CDR3 DNA follows: TGTGCCAGCAGCGCAACGGGGGTCCGGTATGGCTACACCTTC.

V gene TRBV2 combines with J gene TRBJ2-1; D not resolved. With 3 bases removed from V and 6 bases from J, the gap between germline ends came to 6 bases. The CDR3 extends over 12 amino acids. Germline V gives CDR1 SNHLY, CDR2 FYNNEI. For the CDR3, the DNA is TGTGCCAGCAGTGATGGCTTCAATGAGCAGTTCTTC. This gives the protein CASSDGFNEQFF. The whole variable domain, remainder taken from reference TRBV2 and TRBJ2-1, is EPEVTQTPSHQVTQMGQEVILRCVPISNHLYFYWYRQILGQKVEFLVSFYNNEISEKSEIFDDQFSVERPDGSNFTLKIRSTKLEDSAMYFCASSDGFNEQFFGPGTRLTVL.

This clone was counted only a few times. The chain links TRBV7-9 to TRBJ1-6; tentatively, D is TRBD1 (5 bases). The CDR3 has 14 residues. V was clipped by 7 bases and J by 6 bases, with 13 bases between them. In germline, CDR1 is SEHNR, CDR2 FQNEAQ (reference sequence). CDR3 residues: CASIPTGGNSPLHF. Here the CDR3 DNA reads TGTGCCAGCATCCCTACGGGGGGTAATTCACCCCTCCACTTT.